There are a few counts of the clone carrying this TCR beta chain. Its antigen is not known. Germline V CDR1 and CDR2: MDHEN, SYDVKM. This CDR3 has 16 residues. Germline trimming cut 1 base from V and 4 bases from J; bases unmatched to any gene: 7. A second PCR of 7 to 11 cycles used a sample-barcoded 5' primer and a J-beta primer mix. Each CDR3 protein gets one entry after TCRdb re-called the 5' RACE reads with MiXCR. The data contain about 800,000 distinct CDR3 sequences, 20% to 30% of them singletons. This sample was included in a study of blood T cells in healthy people across ages. Points from the study as a whole: Across the age range, TCR beta diversity per million T cells fell in a roughly linear way.

The sample was also reused in another study, on T cells of mothers and their children.

The specimen was blood. V usage is TRBV28 and J usage is TRBJ1-5, with 7 bases matching TRBD1. The TCR originated in a boy between 10 and 17 years old in good health. The CDR3 DNA sequence: TGTGCCAGCAGTTTATTGGACAGGCTGGTGAATCAGCCCCAGCATTTT. It codes for CASSLLDRLVNQPQHF. The full variable domain, with the rest looked up from reference TRBV28 and TRBJ1-5, is DVKVTQSSRYLVKRTGEKVFLECVQDMDHENMFWYRQDPGLGLRLIYFSYDVKMKEKGDIPEGYSVSREKKERFSLILESASTNQTSMYLCASSLLDRLVNQPQHFGDGTRLSIL.